The clone carrying this T cell receptor beta chain was counted a few times. TCRdb independently ran MiXCR on the RT-PCR reads; one entry per CDR3 protein. The repertoire holds about 170,000 distinct CDR3 sequences, with 10% to 15% as singletons. The sample originates from a study of response to subunit inactivated influenza vaccine. Deletions cut 2 bases from V and 10 bases from J, with 20 bases between. Germline-derived CDR1 and CDR2 are SEHNR and FQNEAQ (reference sequence). This CDR3 spans 16 amino acids. The same sample was also used in a study of T cells expressing NK-cell markers. That paper states: A 5'RACE template switching approach incorporating UMIs was used to make TCR beta cDNA.

The chain employs TRBV7-9 and TRBJ2-2, with D perhaps TRBD1 (6 bases). This receptor was taken from a man in his forties or fifties who received an inactivated influenza vaccine. The input for sequencing was CD8+ T cells sorted from PBMCs, taken 12 days after vaccination. The CDR3 reads CASSLRGMGAPVELFF. CDR3 DNA: TGTGCCAGCAGCTTAAGGGGGATGGGGGCACCGGTGGAGCTGTTTTTT.